The 12 T cell receptor beta chains below were found in one sample sequenced in a study of T cell responses to AZD1222 COVID-19 vaccine. Measured with immunoSEQ multiplex PCR; TCRdb has only the in-frame clones, and not every one. The table includes approximately 120,000 clones, about 87% detected once. Specimen: peripheral blood, collected on day 0 of AZD1222 vaccination. The receptors originated from an adult in good health.

This clone appeared a single time. V usage is TRBV6-2 or TRBV6-3 and J usage is TRBJ2-2, with D possibly TRBD1 on 5 matching bases. This CDR3 is 16 amino acids long. Trimming removed 3 bases from V and 1 base from J, with 12 bases in between. CDR1 is MNHEY, CDR2 SVGEGT, per germline. The CDR3 sequence is CASSYGAARNTGELFF. CDR3 bases: TGTGCCAGCAGTTATGGGGCGGCGAGGAACACCGGGGAGCTGTTTTTT.

V is TRBV4-3 and J is TRBJ1-1; 7 nucleotides line up with TRBD1. The germline gives CDR1 LGHNA, CDR2 YSLEER. This CDR3 is 15 amino acids long. V lost 4 bases to trimming and J lost 0 bases; unmatched junction nucleotides: 5. The DNA of the CDR3 is TGCGCCAGCAGCCCCAGGGGGAGACTGAACACTGAAGCTTTCTTT. Protein: CASSPRGRLNTEAFF.

The count of this clone is one. The DNA of the CDR3 is TGTGCCAGCAGCGTAGGGTCTAGCGGGGGGACAGATACGCAGTATTTT. Translated, it gives CASSVGSSGGTDTQYF. The V call is TRBV9, the J call TRBJ2-3, with 11 positions matching TRBD2. Germline lookup yields CDR1 SGDLS and CDR2 YYNGEE. With 0 bases clipped from V and 3 bases from J, the junction kept 3 bases outside the gene matches. The CDR3 contains 16 residues.

V usage is TRBV9 and J usage is TRBJ1-2; D is unclear. The germline V gene encodes CDR1 SGDLS and CDR2 YYNGEE. CDR3 length: 11 residues. V lost 3 bases and J lost 8, with 8 bases in between. This CDR3 is CASSDPQGYTF. The CDR3 DNA is TGTGCCAGCAGCGACCCTCAAGGCTACACCTTC.

The chain couples TRBV20-1 to TRBJ1-5; D is uncertain. V lost 3 bases and J lost 2, with 11 bases in between. This CDR3 spans 14 amino acids. CDR1 and CDR2 from the germline V gene are DFQATT and SNEGSKA (reference sequence). Here the CDR3 DNA reads TGCAGTGCTAGTCCGTTTAGGGGCAATCAGCCCCAGCATTTT. Translating it yields CSASPFRGNQPQHF.

V usage is TRBV7-3 and J usage is TRBJ1-1, with a weak D call TRBD1 (5 bases). V lost 6 bases and J 4 bases, leaving 12 bases between the germline ends. Germline loops: CDR1 SGHTA, CDR2 FQGTGA. This CDR3 is 13 amino acids long. CDR3 sequence (DNA): TGTGCCAGCAGTCAGAGGGGAAGCACTGAAGCTTTCTTT. Its protein is CASSQRGSTEAFF.

The chain's CDR3 is CASSHTTGTSGNTIYF. CDR3 DNA sequence: TGTGCCAGCAGTCACACTACAGGCACCTCTGGAAACACCATATATTTT. The V call is TRBV6-6, the J call TRBJ1-3; perhaps TRBD1 as D (5 bases). The CDR3 consists of 16 residues. Trimming left V 5 bases short and J 0 bases short, with 14 bases between. Germline CDR1 MNHNY, CDR2 SVGAGI (reference sequence).

This chain connects TRBV19 to TRBJ2-1; 12 bases align to TRBD2. This CDR3 spans 16 amino acids. In germline, CDR1 is LNHDA, CDR2 SQIVND (reference sequence). V dropped 3 bases and J dropped 4; count of bases not matched to a gene: 4. In nucleotides, the CDR3 is TGTGCCAGTAGTATCGGACTAGCGGGATTTTACAATGAGCAGTTCTTC. Amino acid sequence: CASSIGLAGFYNEQFF.

CDR3 DNA: TGTGCCACCAGCAGAAGTACCGGGACAGAGGATTATGGCTACACCTTC. This gives the protein CATSRSTGTEDYGYTF. The chain couples TRBV15 to TRBJ1-2; 7 nucleotides match TRBD1. The CDR3 spans 16 residues. J gave up 5 bases and V 2 bases, and 11 bases lay outside the gene matches. Germline V lookup: CDR1 LNHNV, CDR2 YYDKDF (reference sequence).

CDR3 sequence reads: CASSFTSSVGPDTQYF. DNA for the CDR3: TGTGCCAGCAGTTTTACTAGTAGCGTGGGCCCAGATACGCAGTATTTT. This chain links TRBV27 with TRBJ2-3; D possibly corresponds to TRBD2 (5 bases). CDR1 and CDR2 from the germline V gene are MNHEY and SMNVEV (reference sequence). V lost 3 bases to trimming and J lost 4 bases, with 17 bases between them. This CDR3 contains 16 residues.

Points on this clone: It is unclear where the CDR3 begins or ends on the DNA, so no DNA is shown, and the CDR3 is as TCRdb lists it. This chain's CDR3 is CASSSSTGIYGYTF. The rearrangement uses TRBV6-5 and TRBJ1-2; whether TRBD1, the table's D call, matches the DNA was not checked. The germline V gene has CDR1 MNHEY and CDR2 SVGAGI. The CDR3 is 14 residues long, ends included.

This clone was found once. Here the CDR3 reads CASSIIGADEQYF. Written as DNA, the CDR3 is TGTGCCAGTAGTATAATCGGGGCCGACGAGCAGTACTTC. The chain recombines TRBV19 with TRBJ2-7; D could derive from TRBD1 or TRBD2 (5 bases each). Trimming took off 2 bases at V and 5 bases at J, with 10 bases between the two ends. Germline lookup yields CDR1 LNHDA and CDR2 SQIVND (reference sequence). The CDR3 extends over 13 amino acids.